A single TCR beta chain is shown here with its context. The data stem from a study of blood T cell repertoires in COVID-19. Background on the study: Sources were T cells, B-cell-depleted T cells, or PBMCs; the material itself was cDNA or gDNA.

Original methodology: Estimates of nucleated cell counts were drawn from the amplification of reference gene primers. TCRdb keeps only in-frame clones here, not all; method: immunoSEQ multiplex PCR. V, J and clone size were drawn from that table, and D and trimming were deduced from the DNA. The data contain 55,000 to 75,000 clones, approximately 83% of them singletons. The CDR3 sequence is 13 residues long. Germline CDR1 is KGHSH and CDR2 is LQKENI. Trimming stripped 0 bases from V and 6 bases from J, with 9 bases between. This TCR derives from an elderly man with COVID-19, enrolled during active disease. J is TRBJ2-7 and V is TRBV18; the D gene is possibly TRBD2 (6 bases). Sample: peripheral blood. DNA for the CDR3: TGTGCCAGCTCACCACCCGGGGGAGGCGAGCAGTACGTC. This codes for CASSPPGGGEQYV.